The source of this T cell receptor (beta chain) is a study of CD8 T cells in Susac syndrome. CDR3 size: 15 residues. Unmatched junction bases numbered 7, after V lost 7 bases and J lost 2 bases. Germline loops: CDR1 MDHEN, CDR2 SYDVKM. With random hexamers, 0.5 to 1 ug RNA was reverse transcribed. Via MiXCR, TCRdb re-called the immunoSEQ multiplex PCR reads, giving one row per CDR3 protein. The sample shows about 81,000 distinct CDR3 sequences, around 94% of them seen only once. In contrast to the negatively isolated CD8+ and CD4+ T cells, TEMRA cells were FACS-enriched. What was sequenced was CD8+ T cells from PBMCs. This sequence was found in a human donor with Susac syndrome. J is TRBJ2-1 and V is TRBV28; 8 nucleotides match TRBD1. For the CDR3, the DNA is TGTGCCAGCAACACTCCGACAGGGGCCTACAATGAGCAGTTCTTC. Protein product: CASNTPTGAYNEQFF. Together with reference TRBV28 and TRBJ2-1, the CDR3 gives the full variable domain: DVKVTQSSRYLVKRTGEKVFLECVQDMDHENMFWYRQDPGLGLRLIYFSYDVKMKEKGDIPEGYSVSREKKERFSLILESASTNQTSMYLCASNTPTGAYNEQFFGPGTRLTVL.